This T cell receptor (beta chain) appears in the sequencing data of a study of blood T cell repertoires in COVID-19. In germline, CDR1 is SGHTA, CDR2 FQGNSA. The CDR3 consists of 13 residues. Trimming pared 5 bases from V and 4 bases from J, leaving 11 bases between. Some clones are missing from TCRdb's copy, which holds only in-frame ones; the method was immunoSEQ multiplex PCR. Among fewer than 150,000 clones listed, about four fifths were seen once. The gene calls are TRBV7-2 and TRBJ1-1; D remains ambiguous. The receptor was derived from an older man with acute or convalescent COVID-19. Sequenced sample: peripheral blood. CDR3 nucleotides: TGTGCCAGCAGCACCCAGGCGGGCACTGAAGCTTTCTTT. Translating gives CASSTQAGTEAFF.